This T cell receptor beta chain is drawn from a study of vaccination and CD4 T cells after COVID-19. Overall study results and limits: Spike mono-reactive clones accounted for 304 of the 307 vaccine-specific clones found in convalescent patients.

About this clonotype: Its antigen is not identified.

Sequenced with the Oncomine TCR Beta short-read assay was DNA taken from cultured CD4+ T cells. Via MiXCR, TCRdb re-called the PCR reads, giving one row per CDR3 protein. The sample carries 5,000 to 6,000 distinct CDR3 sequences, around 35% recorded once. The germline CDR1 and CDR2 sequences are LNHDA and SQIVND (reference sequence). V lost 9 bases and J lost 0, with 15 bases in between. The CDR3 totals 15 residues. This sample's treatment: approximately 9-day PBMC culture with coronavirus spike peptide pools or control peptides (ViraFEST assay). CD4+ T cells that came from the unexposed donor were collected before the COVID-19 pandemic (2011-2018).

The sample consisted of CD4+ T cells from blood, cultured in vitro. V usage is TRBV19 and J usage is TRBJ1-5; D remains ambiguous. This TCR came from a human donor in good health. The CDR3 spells CASLRTVDSNQPQHF. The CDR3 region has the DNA TGTGCCAGCCTCAGGACTGTCGATAGCAATCAGCCCCAGCATTTT. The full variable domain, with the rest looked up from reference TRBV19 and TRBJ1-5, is DGGITQSPKYLFRKEGQNVTLSCEQNLNHDAMYWYRQDPGQGLRLIYYSQIVNDFQKGDIAEGYSVSREKKESFPLTVTSAQKNPTAFYLCASLRTVDSNQPQHFGDGTRLSIL.